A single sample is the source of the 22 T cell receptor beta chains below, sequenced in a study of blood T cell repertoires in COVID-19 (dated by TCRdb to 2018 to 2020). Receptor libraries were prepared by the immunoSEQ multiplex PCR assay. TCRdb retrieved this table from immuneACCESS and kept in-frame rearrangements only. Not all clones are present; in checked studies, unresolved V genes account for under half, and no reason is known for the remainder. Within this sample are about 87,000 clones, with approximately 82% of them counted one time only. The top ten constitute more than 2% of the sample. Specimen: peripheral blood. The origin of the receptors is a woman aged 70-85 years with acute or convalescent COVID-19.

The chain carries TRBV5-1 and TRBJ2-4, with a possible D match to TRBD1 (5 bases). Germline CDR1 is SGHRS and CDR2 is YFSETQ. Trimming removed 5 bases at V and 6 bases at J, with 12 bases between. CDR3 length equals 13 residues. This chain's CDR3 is CASSSAGSNIQYF. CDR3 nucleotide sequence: TGCGCCAGCAGTTCGGCAGGGTCAAACATTCAGTACTTC.

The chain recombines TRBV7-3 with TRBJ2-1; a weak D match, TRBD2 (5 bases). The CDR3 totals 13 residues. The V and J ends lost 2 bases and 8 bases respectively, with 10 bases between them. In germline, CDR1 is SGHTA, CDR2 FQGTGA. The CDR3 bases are TGTGCCAGCAGCTTATCCGCCGGGGATGAGCAGTTCTTC. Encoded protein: CASSLSAGDEQFF.

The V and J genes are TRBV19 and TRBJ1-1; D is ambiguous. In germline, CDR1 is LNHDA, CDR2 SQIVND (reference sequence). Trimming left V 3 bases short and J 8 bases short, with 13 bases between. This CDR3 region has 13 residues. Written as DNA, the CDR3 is TGTGCCAGTAGTATGGAGTTCTATACAGAAGCTTTCTTT. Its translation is CASSMEFYTEAFF. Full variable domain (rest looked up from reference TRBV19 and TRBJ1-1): DGGITQSPKYLFRKEGQNVTLSCEQNLNHDAMYWYRQDPGQGLRLIYYSQIVNDFQKGDIAEGYSVSREKKESFPLTVTSAQKNPTAFYLCASSMEFYTEAFFGQGTRLTVV.

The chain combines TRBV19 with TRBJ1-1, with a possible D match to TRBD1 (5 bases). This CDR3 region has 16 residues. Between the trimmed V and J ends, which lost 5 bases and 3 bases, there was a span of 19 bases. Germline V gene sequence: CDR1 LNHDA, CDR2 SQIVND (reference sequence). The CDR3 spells CASSSVAARGYTEAFF. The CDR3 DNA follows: TGTGCCAGTAGTTCAGTGGCAGCCCGGGGGTACACTGAAGCTTTCTTT.

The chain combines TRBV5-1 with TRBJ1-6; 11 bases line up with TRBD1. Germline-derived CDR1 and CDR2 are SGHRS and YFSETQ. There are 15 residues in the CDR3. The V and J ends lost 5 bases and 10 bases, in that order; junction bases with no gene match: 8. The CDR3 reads CASRTAGTGGSPLHF. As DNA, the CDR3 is TGCGCCAGCAGGACGGCCGGGACAGGGGGATCACCCCTCCACTTT.

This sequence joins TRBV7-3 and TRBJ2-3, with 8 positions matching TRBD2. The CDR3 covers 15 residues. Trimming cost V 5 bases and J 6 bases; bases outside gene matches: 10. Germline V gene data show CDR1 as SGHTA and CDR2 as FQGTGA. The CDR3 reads CASSSLGGAWDTQYF. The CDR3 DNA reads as TGTGCCAGCAGCAGCCTCGGGGGGGCTTGGGATACGCAGTATTTT.

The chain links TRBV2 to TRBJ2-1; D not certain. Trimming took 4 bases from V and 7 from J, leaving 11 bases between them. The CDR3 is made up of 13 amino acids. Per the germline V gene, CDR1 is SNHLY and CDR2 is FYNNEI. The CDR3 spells CASSGLELNEQFF. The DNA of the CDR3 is TGTGCCAGCAGTGGGTTGGAGTTGAATGAGCAGTTCTTC.

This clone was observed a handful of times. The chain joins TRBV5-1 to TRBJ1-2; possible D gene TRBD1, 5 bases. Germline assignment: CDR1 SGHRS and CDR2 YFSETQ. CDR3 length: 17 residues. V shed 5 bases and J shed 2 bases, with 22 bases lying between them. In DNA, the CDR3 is TGCGCCAGCAGGGAAGGACACAACTACATGGGGAACTATGGCTACACCTTC. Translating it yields CASREGHNYMGNYGYTF. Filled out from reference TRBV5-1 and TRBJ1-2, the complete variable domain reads KAGVTQTPRYLIKTRGQQVTLSCSPISGHRSVSWYQQTPGQGLQFLFEYFSETQRNKGNFPGRFSGRQFSNSRSEMNVSTLELGDSALYLCASREGHNYMGNYGYTFGSGTRLTVV.

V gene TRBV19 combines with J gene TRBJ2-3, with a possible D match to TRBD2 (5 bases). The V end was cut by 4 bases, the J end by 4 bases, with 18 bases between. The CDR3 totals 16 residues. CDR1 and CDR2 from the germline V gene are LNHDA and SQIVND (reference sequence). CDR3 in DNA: TGTGCCAGTAGTACTCCTGACTATAAAGCGGCAGATACGCAGTATTTT. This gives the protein CASSTPDYKAADTQYF.

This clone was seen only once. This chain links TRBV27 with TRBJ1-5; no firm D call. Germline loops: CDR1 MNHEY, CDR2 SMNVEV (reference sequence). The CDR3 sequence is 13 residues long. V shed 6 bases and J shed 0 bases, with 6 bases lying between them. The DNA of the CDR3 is TGTGCCAGCAGCCGAGGTAGCAATCAGCCCCAGCATTTT. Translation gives CASSRGSNQPQHF.

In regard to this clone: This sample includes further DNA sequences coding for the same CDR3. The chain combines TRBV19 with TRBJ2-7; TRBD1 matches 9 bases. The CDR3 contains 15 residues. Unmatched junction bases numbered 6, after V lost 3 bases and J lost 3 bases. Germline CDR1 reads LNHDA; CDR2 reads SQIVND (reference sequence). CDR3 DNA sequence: TGTGCCAGTAGTATCTCCGACAGGGGGGGCTACGAGCAGTACTTC. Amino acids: CASSISDRGGYEQYF.

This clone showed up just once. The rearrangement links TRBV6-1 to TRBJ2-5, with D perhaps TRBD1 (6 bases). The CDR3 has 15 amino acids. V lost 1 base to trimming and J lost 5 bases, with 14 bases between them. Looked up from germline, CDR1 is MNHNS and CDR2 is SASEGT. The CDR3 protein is CASSEGGNRAETQYF. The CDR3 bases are TGTGCCAGCAGTGAAGGAGGAAACAGGGCTGAGACCCAGTACTTC.

The CDR3 nucleotides read TGTGCCAGCTTAGCCGCTAGCGGACTCGGAGATACGCAGTATTTT. This sequence encodes CASLAASGLGDTQYF. This chain joins TRBV18 and TRBJ2-3, with 7 positions matching TRBD2. This CDR3 is built from 15 residues. J gave up 5 bases and V 7 bases, and 12 bases lay outside the gene matches. Germline V gene sequence: CDR1 KGHSH, CDR2 LQKENI.

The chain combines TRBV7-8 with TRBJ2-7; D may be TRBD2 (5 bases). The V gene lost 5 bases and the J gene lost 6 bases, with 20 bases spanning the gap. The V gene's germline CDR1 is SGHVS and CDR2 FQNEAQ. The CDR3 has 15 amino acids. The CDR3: CASSKRGLEFSEQYF. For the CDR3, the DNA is TGTGCCAGCAGCAAGCGTGGACTGGAATTCTCCGAGCAGTACTTC.

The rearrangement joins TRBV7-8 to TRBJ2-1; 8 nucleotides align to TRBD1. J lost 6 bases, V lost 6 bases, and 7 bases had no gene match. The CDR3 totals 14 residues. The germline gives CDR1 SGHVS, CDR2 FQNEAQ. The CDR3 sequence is CASRTTGVGNEQFF. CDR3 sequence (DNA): TGTGCCAGCAGGACGACAGGGGTAGGCAATGAGCAGTTCTTC.

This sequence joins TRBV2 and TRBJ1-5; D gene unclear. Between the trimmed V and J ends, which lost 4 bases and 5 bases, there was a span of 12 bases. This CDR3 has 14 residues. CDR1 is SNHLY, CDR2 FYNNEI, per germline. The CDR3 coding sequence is TGTGCCAGCAGTGGACTGATCGAGGATCAGCCCCAGCATTTT. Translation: CASSGLIEDQPQHF.

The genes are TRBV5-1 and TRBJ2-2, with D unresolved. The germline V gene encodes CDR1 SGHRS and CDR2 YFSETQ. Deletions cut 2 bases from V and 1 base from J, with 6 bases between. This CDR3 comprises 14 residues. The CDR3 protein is CASSFQMNTGELFF. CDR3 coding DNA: TGCGCCAGCAGCTTCCAGATGAACACCGGGGAGCTGTTTTTT. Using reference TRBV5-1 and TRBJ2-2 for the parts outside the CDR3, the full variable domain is KAGVTQTPRYLIKTRGQQVTLSCSPISGHRSVSWYQQTPGQGLQFLFEYFSETQRNKGNFPGRFSGRQFSNSRSEMNVSTLELGDSALYLCASSFQMNTGELFFGEGSRLTVL.

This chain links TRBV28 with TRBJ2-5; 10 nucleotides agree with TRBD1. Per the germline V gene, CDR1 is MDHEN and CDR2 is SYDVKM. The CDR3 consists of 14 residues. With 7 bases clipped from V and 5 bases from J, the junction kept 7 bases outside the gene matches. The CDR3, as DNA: TGTGCCAGCACCCCGACAGGGGGCGCGGAGACCCAGTACTTC. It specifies CASTPTGGAETQYF.

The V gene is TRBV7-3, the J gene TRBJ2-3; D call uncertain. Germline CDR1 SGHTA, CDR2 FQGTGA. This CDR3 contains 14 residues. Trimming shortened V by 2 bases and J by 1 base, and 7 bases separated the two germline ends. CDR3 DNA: TGTGCCAGCAGCTTATATCCCGGCACAGATACGCAGTATTTT. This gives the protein CASSLYPGTDTQYF.

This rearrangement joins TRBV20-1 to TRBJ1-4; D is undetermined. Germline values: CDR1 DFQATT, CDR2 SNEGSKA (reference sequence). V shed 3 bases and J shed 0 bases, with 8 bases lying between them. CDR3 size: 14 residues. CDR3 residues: CSASVHATNEKLFF. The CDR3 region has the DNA TGCAGTGCTAGTGTACATGCAACTAATGAAAAACTGTTTTTT.

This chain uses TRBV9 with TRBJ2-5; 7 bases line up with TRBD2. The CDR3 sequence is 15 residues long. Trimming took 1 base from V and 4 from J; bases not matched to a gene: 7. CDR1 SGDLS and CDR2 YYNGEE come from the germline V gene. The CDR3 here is CASSVNVGGTETQYF. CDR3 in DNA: TGTGCCAGCAGCGTAAATGTGGGGGGGACAGAGACCCAGTACTTC.

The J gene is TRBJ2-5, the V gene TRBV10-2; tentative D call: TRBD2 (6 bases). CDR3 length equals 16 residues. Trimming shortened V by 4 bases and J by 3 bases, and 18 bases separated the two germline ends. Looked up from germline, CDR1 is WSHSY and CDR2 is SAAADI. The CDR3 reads CASSGVAGMEKETQYF. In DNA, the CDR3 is TGCGCCAGCAGTGGGGTGGCGGGGATGGAAAAAGAGACCCAGTACTTC.